This T cell receptor (beta chain) was recorded in a study of identical twins. Points from the study as a whole: Insertions ran lower in abundant cord blood beta clonotypes, though not in memory repertoires. A partial confounding effect on zero-insertion analyses could come from invariant MAIT and iNKT cells.

Germline V CDR1 and CDR2: SNHLY, FYNNEI. The ends lost 6 bases at V and 0 bases at J; junction bases unmatched: 7. The CDR3 loop spans 15 amino acids. In its sample, this clonotype was seen a few times. The antigen is unknown. Unique molecular identifiers were present on cDNA, and template switching added a universal primer site. TCRdb recomputed calls from the 5' RACE reads with MiXCR, one row per CDR3 protein. The sample comprises fewer than 800,000 distinct CDR3 sequences, roughly 6.6% of which are singletons, and approximately 1.5% rests with the top ten. The data also belong to a second study, concerning yellow fever vaccine responses in identical twins. From that report: On the reported evidence, twins' vaccine T cell responses seemed partly convergent and partly personalized.

The sequenced material came from PBMCs. This chain joins TRBV2 and TRBJ2-7; 8 positions match TRBD1. This sequence originates from a woman under 30 in good health. The CDR3 coding sequence is TGTGCCAGCAGGAAGGACAGGGCGAGCTCCTACGAGCAGTACTTC. It yields the protein CASRKDRASSYEQYF.